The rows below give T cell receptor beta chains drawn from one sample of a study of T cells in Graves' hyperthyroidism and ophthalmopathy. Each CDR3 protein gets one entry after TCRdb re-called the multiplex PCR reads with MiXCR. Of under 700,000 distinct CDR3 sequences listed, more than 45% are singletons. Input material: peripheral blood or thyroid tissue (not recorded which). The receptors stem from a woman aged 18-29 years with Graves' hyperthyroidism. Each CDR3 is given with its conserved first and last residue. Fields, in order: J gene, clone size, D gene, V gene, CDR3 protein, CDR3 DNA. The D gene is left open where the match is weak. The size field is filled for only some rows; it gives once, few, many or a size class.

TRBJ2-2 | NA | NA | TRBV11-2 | CASSPMTSGELFF | TGTGCCAGCAGCCCCATGACTAGCGGGGAGCTGTTTTTT
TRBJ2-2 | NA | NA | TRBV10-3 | CAISERPYTGELFF | TGTGCCATCAGTGAGCGTCCTTACACCGGGGAGCTGTTTTTT
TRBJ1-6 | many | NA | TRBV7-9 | CASSPTGKSPLHF | TGTGCCAGCAGCCCAACAGGGAAATCACCCCTCCACTTT
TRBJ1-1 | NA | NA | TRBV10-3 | CAISELGGLFGTEAFF | TGTGCCATCAGTGAGTTGGGGGGGCTTTTCGGCACTGAAGCTTTCTTT
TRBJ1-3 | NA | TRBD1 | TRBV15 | CATSKGQGGYTIYF | TGTGCCACCAGCAAAGGACAGGGAGGCTACACCATATATTTT
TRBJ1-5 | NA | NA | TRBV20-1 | CSARGSGGNQPQHF | TGCAGTGCTAGAGGGTCAGGGGGCAATCAGCCCCAGCATTTT
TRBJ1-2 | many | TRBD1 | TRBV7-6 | CASSLGTGADGYTF | TGTGCCAGCAGCTTAGGGACAGGGGCAGATGGCTACACCTTC
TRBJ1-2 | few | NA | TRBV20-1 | CSARGGIRDYGYTF | TGCAGTGCTAGAGGGGGGATTAGGGACTATGGCTACACCTTC
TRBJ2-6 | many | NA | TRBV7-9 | CASKPRGAGANVLTF | TGTGCCAGCAAGCCGAGGGGCGCGGGGGCCAACGTCCTGACTTTC
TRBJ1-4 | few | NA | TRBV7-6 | CASTPSRKGREKLFF | TGTGCCAGCACCCCTTCGAGGAAAGGGCGGGAAAAACTGTTTTTT
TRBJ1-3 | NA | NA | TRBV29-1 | CSLDAYSGNTIYF | TGCAGCTTGGATGCTTACTCTGGAAACACCATATATTTT
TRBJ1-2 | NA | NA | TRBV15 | CATSRDFRNGYTF | TGTGCCACCAGCAGGGATTTTAGGAATGGCTACACCTTC
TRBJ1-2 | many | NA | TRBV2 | CATLRSSPQRDGYTF | TGTGCCACCCTGAGGAGTAGCCCACAACGAGATGGCTACACCTTC
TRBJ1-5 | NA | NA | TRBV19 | CASSLSGGAGQPQHF | TGCGCCAGCAGCCTCTCGGGGGGCGCGGGTCAGCCCCAGCATTTT
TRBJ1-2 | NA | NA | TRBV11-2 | CASSSPYQDYGYTF | TGTGCCAGCAGCTCACCGTATCAGGACTATGGCTACACCTTC
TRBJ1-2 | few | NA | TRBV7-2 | CASSQDRGAGYGYTF | TGTGCCAGCAGCCAAGATCGGGGGGCGGGCTATGGCTACACCTTC
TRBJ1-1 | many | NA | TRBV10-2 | CASSGSQNTEAFF | TGCGCCAGCAGTGGTTCTCAGAACACTGAAGCTTTCTTT
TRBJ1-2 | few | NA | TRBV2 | CASRRTRGGTSIGYTF | TGTGCCAGCAGGAGAACCCGGGGGGGGACTTCAATCGGCTACACCTTC
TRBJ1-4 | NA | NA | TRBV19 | CASSMWGARVDEKLFF | TGTGCCAGTAGTATGTGGGGGGCGAGAGTCGATGAAAAACTGTTTTTT
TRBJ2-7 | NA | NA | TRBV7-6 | CASSRYDVGESYEQYF | TGTGCCAGCAGCAGGTACGACGTGGGGGAATCCTACGAGCAGTACTTC
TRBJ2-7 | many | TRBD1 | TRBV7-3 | CASSQTGGEQYF | TGTGCCAGCAGTCAGACAGGGGGCGAGCAGTACTTC
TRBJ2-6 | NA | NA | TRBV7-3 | CASSQDISGANVLTF | TGTGCCAGCAGCCAAGATATCTCTGGGGCCAACGTCCTGACTTTC
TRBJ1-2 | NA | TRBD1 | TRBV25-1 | CASLAGQGNYGYTF | TGTGCCAGCTTGGCCGGACAGGGCAACTATGGCTACACCTTC
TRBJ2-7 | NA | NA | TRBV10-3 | CATTDKFYEQYF | TGTGCCACCACGGACAAGTTCTACGAGCAGTACTTC
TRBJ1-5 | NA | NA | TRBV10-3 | CAISESGATGNQPQHF | TGTGCCATCAGTGAGTCCGGGGCCACGGGCAATCAGCCCCAGCATTTT
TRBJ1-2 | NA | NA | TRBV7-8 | CASSRYPLARQNNYGYTF | TGTGCCAGCAGCCGCTACCCCCTGGCCAGACAGAATAACTATGGCTACACCTTC
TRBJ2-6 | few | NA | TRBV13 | CASSLTRTKGANVLTF | TGTGCCAGCAGCTTAACGAGGACCAAAGGGGCCAACGTCCTGACTTTC
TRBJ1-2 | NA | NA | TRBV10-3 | CASSRDTHWYGYTF | TGTGCCAGCAGTCGGGACACCCACTGGTATGGCTACACCTTC
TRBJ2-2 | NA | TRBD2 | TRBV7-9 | CASRASGIGELFF | TGTGCCAGCAGGGCTAGCGGGATCGGGGAGCTGTTTTTT
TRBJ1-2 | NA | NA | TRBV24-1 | CATSDSGSYGYTF | TGTGCCACCAGTGATTCAGGGTCGTACGGCTACACCTTC
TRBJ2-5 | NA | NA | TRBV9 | CASSVDGTQYF | TGTGCCAGCAGCGTAGACGGGACCCAGTACTTC
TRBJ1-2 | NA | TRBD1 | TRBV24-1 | CATPPRTGAGGYTF | TGTGCCACCCCTCCTAGGACAGGGGCGGGAGGCTACACCTTC
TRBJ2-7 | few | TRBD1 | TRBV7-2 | CASSHIDRDYEQYF | TGTGCCAGCAGCCACATCGACAGGGACTACGAGCAGTACTTC
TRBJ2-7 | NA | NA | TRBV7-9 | CASSQLGSEQYF | TGTGCCAGCAGTCAACTAGGCAGCGAGCAGTACTTC
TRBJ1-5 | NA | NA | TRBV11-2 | CASSIQRNQPQHF | TGTGCCAGCAGCATACAGAGAAATCAGCCCCAGCATTTT
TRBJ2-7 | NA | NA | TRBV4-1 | CASSQDSGGSYEQYF | TGCGCCAGCAGCCAAGATTCGGGCGGCTCCTACGAGCAGTACTTC
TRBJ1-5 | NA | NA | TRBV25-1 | CASLRGAGQPQHF | TGTGCCAGCTTGAGGGGGGCGGGTCAGCCCCAGCATTTT
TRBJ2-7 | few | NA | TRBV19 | CASSLAAGTSYEQYF | TGTGCCAGCAGCTTAGCGGCGGGCACATCCTACGAGCAGTACTTC
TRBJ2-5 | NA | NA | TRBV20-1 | CSARDVRVQETQYF | TGCAGTGCTAGAGATGTGAGGGTTCAAGAGACCCAGTACTTC
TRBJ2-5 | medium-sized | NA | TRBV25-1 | CASSDRETQYF | TGTGCCAGCAGTGACAGAGAGACCCAGTACTTC
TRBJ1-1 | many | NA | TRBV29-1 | CSVEDGRGAEAFF | TGCAGCGTTGAAGACGGGCGGGGCGCTGAAGCTTTCTTT
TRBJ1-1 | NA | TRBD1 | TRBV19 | CASSILQGETEAFF | TGTGCCAGTAGTATTCTACAGGGGGAGACTGAAGCTTTCTTT
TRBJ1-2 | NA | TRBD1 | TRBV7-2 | CASSPPPWGQGVNYGYTF | TGTGCCAGCAGCCCCCCCCCTTGGGGACAGGGAGTTAACTATGGCTACACCTTC
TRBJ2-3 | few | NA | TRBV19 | CASSMTGTDTQYF | TGTGCCAGTAGTATGACGGGAACAGATACGCAGTATTTT
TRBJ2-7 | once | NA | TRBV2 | CASRLTGKVQQYF | TGTGCCAGCAGACTAACGGGGAAGGTTCAGCAGTACTTC
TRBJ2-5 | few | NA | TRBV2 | CASSYGGQETQYF | TGTGCCAGCAGTTACGGGGGCCAAGAGACCCAGTACTTC
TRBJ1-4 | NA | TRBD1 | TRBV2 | CASKETGANEKPFF | TGTGCCAGCAAAGAAACAGGGGCTAATGAAAAACCGTTTTTT
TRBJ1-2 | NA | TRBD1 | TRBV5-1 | CASSSTGYRGYTF | TGCGCCAGCAGCTCGACAGGGTATCGTGGCTACACCTTC
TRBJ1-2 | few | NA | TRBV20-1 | CSATVNYGYTF | TGCAGTGCTACGGTTAACTATGGCTACACCTTC
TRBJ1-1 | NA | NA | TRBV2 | CASSLVQANEAFF | TGTGCCAGCAGCTTAGTACAGGCCAATGAAGCTTTCTTT
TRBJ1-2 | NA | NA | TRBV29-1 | CSVEGGTLYGYTF | TGCAGCGTTGAAGGCGGGACGCTATATGGCTACACCTTC